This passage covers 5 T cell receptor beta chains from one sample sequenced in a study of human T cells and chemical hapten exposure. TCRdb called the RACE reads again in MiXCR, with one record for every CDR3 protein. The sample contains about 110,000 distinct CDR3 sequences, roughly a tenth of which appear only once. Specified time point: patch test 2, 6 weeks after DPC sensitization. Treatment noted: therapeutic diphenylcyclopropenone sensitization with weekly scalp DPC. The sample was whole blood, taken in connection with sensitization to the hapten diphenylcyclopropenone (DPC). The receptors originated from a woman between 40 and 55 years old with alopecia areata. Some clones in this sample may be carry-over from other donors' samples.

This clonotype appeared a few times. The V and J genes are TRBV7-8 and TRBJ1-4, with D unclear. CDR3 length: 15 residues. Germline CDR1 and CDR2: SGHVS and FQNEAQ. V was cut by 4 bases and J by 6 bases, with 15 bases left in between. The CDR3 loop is CASSSTRRLDEKLFF. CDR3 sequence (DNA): TGTGCCAGCAGCTCAACCCGACGGCTGGATGAAAAACTGTTTTTT.

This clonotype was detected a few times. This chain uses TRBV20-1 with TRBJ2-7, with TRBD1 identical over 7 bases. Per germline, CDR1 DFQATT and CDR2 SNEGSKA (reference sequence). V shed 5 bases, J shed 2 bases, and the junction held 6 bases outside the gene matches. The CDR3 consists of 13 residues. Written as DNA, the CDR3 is TGCAGTGCTCCTCCCGGGACAGCCTACGAGCAGTACTTC. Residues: CSAPPGTAYEQYF.

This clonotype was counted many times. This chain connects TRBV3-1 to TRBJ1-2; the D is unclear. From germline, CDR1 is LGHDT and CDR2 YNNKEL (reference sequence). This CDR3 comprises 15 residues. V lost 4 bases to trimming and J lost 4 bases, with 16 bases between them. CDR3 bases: TGTGCCAGCAGCCTGCCGGGATCAACGGGCTATGGCTACACCTTC. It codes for CASSLPGSTGYGYTF.

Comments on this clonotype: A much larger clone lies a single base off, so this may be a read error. DNA of the CDR3: TGTGCCAGCAGTCTCGGAAATAAATCACCCCTCCACTTT. Its protein is CASSLGNKSPLHF. The rearrangement uses TRBV12-3 or TRBV12-4 and TRBJ1-6; D is uncertain. This CDR3 region has 13 residues.

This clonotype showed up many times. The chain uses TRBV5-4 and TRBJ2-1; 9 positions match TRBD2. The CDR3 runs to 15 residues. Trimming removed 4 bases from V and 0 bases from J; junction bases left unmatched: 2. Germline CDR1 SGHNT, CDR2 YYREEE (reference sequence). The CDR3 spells CASSLSGGSYNEQFF. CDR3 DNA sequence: TGTGCCAGCAGCCTTAGCGGGGGCTCCTACAATGAGCAGTTCTTC.